The rows below give T cell receptor beta chains drawn from one sample of a study of T cells after posttransplantation cyclophosphamide. The table came from immunoSEQ multiplex PCR; TCRdb's copy has only in-frame clones and leaves some out. The data list 24,000 or so clones, none observed once; less than 2% falls to the top ten. Material: PBMCs, obtained after allogeneic stem cell transplant with posttransplant cyclophosphamide. The receptors stem from a male patient between 18 and 35 years old who received an allogeneic stem cell transplant from a related donor, was CMV-positive, and had no GVHD. Some T cells may originate from the graft donor. Each CDR3 is given with its conserved first and last residue. The D gene is left open where the match is weak. Size is stated as once, few, many, or a class for an expanded clone.

>TRBV5-6|many|.|TRBJ2-7
TGTGCCAGCAGCTTTGGTTTGACGAGACGAGGCGAGCAGTACTTC
CASSFGLTRRGEQYF
>TRBV28|many|TRBD2|TRBJ2-3
TGTGCCAGCAGTTTATTAGCGGGGGGGCAGGGTTTGCACGATACGCAGTATTTT
CASSLLAGGQGLHDTQYF
>TRBV6-1|many|TRBD1|TRBJ1-6
TGTGCCAGCACCAGGACAGGGGATAATTCACCCCTCCACTTT
CASTRTGDNSPLHF
>TRBV11-2|many|TRBD1|TRBJ2-7
TGTGCCAGCAGCCGGGACAGATACTACGAGCAGTACTTC
CASSRDRYYEQYF
>TRBV5-4|many|.|TRBJ2-7
TGTGCCAGCAGCTTGCTTGGGGGGGCCACCTACGAGCAGTACTTC
CASSLLGGATYEQYF
>TRBV18|many|.|TRBJ1-4
TGTGCCAGCTCACTACTTAATGAAAAACTGTTTTTT
CASSLLNEKLFF
>TRBV27|many|TRBD2|TRBJ2-1
TGTGCCAGCAGTACACCCCCAACTCTAGCGGGGGGAACCTACAATGAGCAGTTCTTC
CASSTPPTLAGGTYNEQFF
>TRBV5-1|many|.|TRBJ1-1
TGCGCCAGCAACCAATTAGGGGGGGAGAACACTGAAGCTTTCTTT
CASNQLGGENTEAFF
>TRBV28|many|TRBD2|TRBJ2-1
TGTGCCAGCACGGGGGACTTAGCGGGGGGATGGCGTGAGCAGTTCTTC
CASTGDLAGGWREQFF
>TRBV6-5|many|TRBD1|TRBJ1-1
TGTGCCAGCACCCGAGACAGGGCTGGCACTGAAGCTTTCTTT
CASTRDRAGTEAFF
>TRBV6-5|few|TRBD1|TRBJ2-7
TGTGCCAGCAGTTTAGGACAGGGGGCGGACGAGCAGTACTTC
CASSLGQGADEQYF
>TRBV20-1|many|.|TRBJ1-1
TGCAGTGCTAGACAGGGCACTGAAGCTTTCTTT
CSARQGTEAFF
>TRBV11-3|many|.|TRBJ2-7
TGTGCCAGCAGCTTTAGGGGGGCAGGGGGAGATACCTACGAGCAGTACTTC
CASSFRGAGGDTYEQYF
>TRBV4-1|many|.|TRBJ1-2
TGCGCCAGCAGCCAAGAGGGACTGCCCTATGGCTACACCTTC
CASSQEGLPYGYTF
>TRBV7-2|many|TRBD1|TRBJ1-2
TGTGCCAGCAGCTTAAGAGCGGACAGGGCCAGGGGCTACACCTTC
CASSLRADRARGYTF
>TRBV9|many|.|TRBJ2-2
TGTGCCAGCAGCGTAGGGGCATTGAACACCGGGGAGCTGTTTTTT
CASSVGALNTGELFF
>TRBV7-3|many|.|TRBJ2-2
TGTGCCAGCAGCTTAGGGAGCGCCGGGGAGCTGTTTTTT
CASSLGSAGELFF
>TRBV10-1|many|TRBD2|TRBJ2-1
TGCGCCAGCAGTGGCCTCTTATTTTCGGGACTAAGCTCCTACAATGAGCAGTTCTTC
CASSGLLFSGLSSYNEQFF
>TRBV21-1|many|.|TRBJ1-4
TGTGCCAGCACCTCCGGGACAGGGGCCGAAAAACTGTTTTTT
CASTSGTGAEKLFF
>TRBV6-5|many|.|TRBJ2-7
TGTGCCAGCAGCAACAGGCTCGGAACCTACGAGCAGTACTTC
CASSNRLGTYEQYF
>TRBV4-1|many|TRBD1|TRBJ1-4
TGCGCCAGCAGCCATCCAATACGGTCTGGCCCCGGGACAGAGAATGAAAAACTGTTTTTT
CASSHPIRSGPGTENEKLFF
>TRBV4-1|many|.|TRBJ2-2
TGCGCCAGCAGCCAAGAGGCGCTAGCGTCGACCGGGGAGCTGTTTTTT
CASSQEALASTGELFF
>TRBV11-2|many|TRBD1|TRBJ2-7
TGTGCCAGCAGCCGGGACAGGGGATGGTACGAGCAGTACTTC
CASSRDRGWYEQYF
>TRBV7-2|many|.|TRBJ2-1
TGTGCCAGCACCCCGAAAGGGGCCAATGAGCAGTTCTTC
CASTPKGANEQFF
>TRBV28|many|.|TRBJ2-3
TGTGCCAGCAGTTCGCGACAGGCCTTTGGCACAGATACGCAGTATTTT
CASSSRQAFGTDTQYF
>TRBV19|many|TRBD1|TRBJ2-2
TGTGCCAGTAGCACTCCGGGACAGGGTACCGGGGAGCTGTTTTTT
CASSTPGQGTGELFF
>TRBV10-1|many|TRBD2|TRBJ2-1
TGCGCCAGCAGTGATTTTACTAGCGGGAACAATGAGCAGTTCTTC
CASSDFTSGNNEQFF